This TCR beta chain was documented in a study of blood T cell repertoires in COVID-19. Here immunoSEQ multiplex PCR was the method, and the copy in TCRdb shows in-frame clones only, minus some. The sample has around 320,000 clones, 85% to 90% seen once. Trimming pared 1 base from V and 1 base from J, leaving 8 bases between. This CDR3 is 14 amino acids long. Germline V lookup: CDR1 SGDLS, CDR2 YYNGEE. The clonotype was recovered from a woman between 25 and 40 years old with COVID-19, enrolled during active disease. The V and J genes are TRBV9 and TRBJ1-1, with D perhaps TRBD1 (5 bases). The sample consisted of peripheral blood. This chain's CDR3 is CASSVQGGNTEAFF. Here the CDR3 DNA reads TGTGCCAGCAGCGTACAGGGTGGGAACACTGAAGCTTTCTTT.